This TCR beta chain was retrieved from a study of cytomegalovirus exposure and HLA in healthy donors. In the study overall: Findings of an earlier analysis included under 140 million unique TCR beta sequences from roughly 180 million T cells. Whole-study results and caveats: CMV serostatus stood as the only immune exposure information on hand.

Comments on this clone: Its antigen is undetermined.

The ends were cut back, 0 bases at V and 5 bases at J, with 11 bases in the middle. Germline CDR1 MNHNS, CDR2 SASEGT. The CDR3 has 15 residues. Researchers ran the PCR with 60 Vbeta and 13 Jbeta primers. Libraries were prepared by immunoSEQ multiplex PCR; TCRdb keeps only in-frame clonotypes and omits some of them. The data contain approximately 130,000 clones, 81% of them singletons. The sequence derives from a woman aged 40 to 50 in good health and CMV-seronegative. The chain combines TRBV6-1 with TRBJ1-5, with D perhaps matching TRBD1 (5 bases). The sample comprised PBMCs. The CDR3 spells CASSEARDGYQPQHF. The CDR3 nucleotides are TGTGCCAGCAGTGAAGCGCGGGACGGCTATCAGCCCCAGCATTTT.